This T cell receptor (beta chain) comes out of a study of CD8+ T cells in alopecia areata. As for the study in general: Each of the treated patients was given oral tofacitinib, 5 to 10 mg twice daily, for moderate-to-severe alopecia areata. Study-level results: Resident alphabeta T cells of normal skin are also sequenced in scalp samples. Researchers report lesional scalp, most notably alopecia totalis/universalis, outstripped normal scalp in clonality.

About this clone: Its target is unknown.

RNA extraction and reverse transcription yielded cDNA as sequencing template. Profiling relied on immunoSEQ multiplex PCR, and the TCRdb table lists in-frame clones only, not all of them. The sample carries hundreds of thousands of clones, roughly 69% recorded once. This CDR3 is 14 amino acids long. Germline CDR1 reads SGDLS; CDR2 reads YYNGEE. V shed 7 bases and J 2 bases; nucleotides not matched to a gene: 7. This TCR came from a human donor with alopecia areata. The sample in question was CD4+ T cells sorted from blood, obtained at week 0. V is TRBV9 and J is TRBJ1-2, with TRBD1 matching 8 bases. The CDR3 sequence is CASEGTGLNYGYTF. CDR3 sequence (DNA): TGTGCCAGCGAGGGGACAGGACTCAACTATGGCTACACCTTC.